These 4 T cell receptor beta chains were all obtained from the same sample, sequenced in a study of molecular identifiers for immune sequencing clone quantification. TCRdb re-called the PCR reads through MiXCR, storing one row per CDR3 protein. The sample includes about 630,000 distinct CDR3 sequences, about 25% of them seen just once. Sequencing was performed on naive CD8+ T cells from blood, with Jurkat cell RNA spiked in. Subset in this sample: FACS-sorted CD8+CD4-CCR7+CD45RA+ naive T cells. Every receptor here comes from a human donor in good health. Some libraries in this study had Jurkat cell RNA spiked in.

The chain is built from TRBV6-1 and TRBJ1-2, with D hard to call. The CDR3 is 16 amino acids. Trimming removed 0 bases at V and 0 bases at J, with 11 bases between. Looked up from germline, CDR1 is MNHNS and CDR2 is SASEGT. This chain's CDR3 is CASSEAEGIANYGYTF. The CDR3 region has the DNA TGTGCCAGCAGTGAAGCGGAAGGGATAGCTAACTATGGCTACACCTTC.

This clonotype was seen more than once but under ten times. This chain links TRBV27 with TRBJ2-7, with 12 bases matching TRBD2. CDR1 MNHEY and CDR2 SMNVEV come from the germline V gene (reference sequence). After removal of 5 bases from V and 3 bases from J, the junction contained 5 bases not matched to a gene. This CDR3 has 15 residues. Here the CDR3 DNA reads TGTGCCAGCAGTATTGGACTAGCGGGAATCTACGAGCAGTACTTC. Encoded protein: CASSIGLAGIYEQYF.

Comment on this clonotype: This may arise from a read error, as a much more abundant clone is one base away. This chain connects TRBV12-3 or TRBV12-4 to TRBJ2-7; the D gene is possibly TRBD1 (5 bases). The CDR3 is 13 amino acids. V lost 8 bases, J lost 7 bases, and 18 bases lay in between. The CDR3 loop is CASGLLKGEEQYF. The CDR3 DNA reads TGTGCCAGCGGCCTTCTCAAAGGGGAAGAGCAGTACTTC.

This clonotype was recorded many times. The rearrangement links TRBV7-9 to TRBJ2-7, with D possibly matching TRBD1 (7 bases). Trimming left V 0 bases short and J 7 bases short, with 16 bases between. Germline assignment: CDR1 SEHNR and CDR2 FQNEAQ (reference sequence). The CDR3 extends over 15 amino acids. The CDR3 DNA reads as TGTGCCAGCAGCTTAGCGCAGGGGGGAGTGAAGGAGCAGTACTTC. This sequence encodes CASSLAQGGVKEQYF.